A single sample is the source of the 32 T cell receptor beta chains below, sequenced in a study of human T cells and chemical hapten exposure. This sample's time point: patch test 3, about 24 weeks after DPC sensitization. This sample's treatment: therapeutic diphenylcyclopropenone sensitization with weekly scalp DPC. TCRdb re-called the RACE reads through MiXCR, storing one row per CDR3 protein. The sample contains 28,000 or so distinct CDR3 sequences, 5.8% of which appear only once. The material was whole blood, obtained in connection with sensitization to the hapten diphenylcyclopropenone (DPC). These receptors all come from a man aged 30-40 years with alopecia areata. Some clones in this sample may be carry-over from other donors' samples.

The table lists this clonotype with many counts. The chain combines TRBV2 with TRBJ2-3; D gene ambiguous. V gave up 4 bases and J gave up 3 bases, with 8 bases separating them. CDR3 length: 13 residues. CDR1 and CDR2 (germline): SNHLY, FYNNEI. The CDR3: CASSVKGTDTQYF. The CDR3 coding sequence is TGTGCCAGCAGTGTCAAAGGAACAGATACGCAGTATTTT.

This clonotype came up many times. The CDR3 region has the DNA TGCGCCAGCAGCTTGGGCGGAGCGGCCTCCTACAATGAGCAGTTCTTC. It is translated as CASSLGGAASYNEQFF. This chain connects TRBV5-1 to TRBJ2-1; D may be TRBD2 (5 bases). Trimming stripped 0 bases from V and 0 bases from J, with 10 bases between. The CDR3 extends over 16 amino acids. The germline V gene has CDR1 SGHRS and CDR2 YFSETQ.

In its sample, this clonotype was seen many times. V gene TRBV6-5 combines with J gene TRBJ2-1; the match to TRBD2 covers 14 bases. Germline trimming cut 2 bases from V and 7 bases from J; bases unmatched to any gene: 13. Germline V gene sequence: CDR1 MNHEY, CDR2 SVGAGI. The CDR3 covers 19 residues. CDR3 in amino acids: CASSYRSPGLAGERNEQFF. The CDR3 DNA reads TGTGCCAGCAGTTACCGCTCACCGGGACTAGCGGGAGAGAGGAATGAGCAGTTCTTC.

Ten or more counts support this clonotype. The V and J genes are TRBV19 and TRBJ2-7; 11 nucleotides line up with TRBD1. CDR3 length: 13 residues. Trimming at V came to 4 bases and at J to 5 bases, leaving 1 base not matched to a gene. CDR1 is LNHDA, CDR2 SQIVND, per germline (reference sequence). DNA for the CDR3: TGTGCCAGTAGTACGGGACAGGGGGACGAGCAGTACTTC. This codes for CASSTGQGDEQYF. Complete variable domain (other parts from reference TRBV19 and TRBJ2-7): DGGITQSPKYLFRKEGQNVTLSCEQNLNHDAMYWYRQDPGQGLRLIYYSQIVNDFQKGDIAEGYSVSREKKESFPLTVTSAQKNPTAFYLCASSTGQGDEQYFGPGTRLTVT.

This clonotype has at least ten counts. The chain couples TRBV12-3 or TRBV12-4 to TRBJ2-7; 7 nucleotides match TRBD1. Trimming took 9 bases from V and 4 from J; bases not matched to a gene: 12. The CDR3 contains 14 residues. CDR3 in DNA: TGTGCCAGTAGGACGGCGACAGGGCATTACGAGCAGTACTTC. Translated, it gives CASRTATGHYEQYF.

The table lists this clonotype with many counts. This chain uses TRBV30 with TRBJ2-7; D may be TRBD2 (6 bases). V lost 0 bases, J lost 0 bases, and 9 bases lay in between. Germline V gene lookup returns CDR1 GTSNPN and CDR2 SVGIG (reference sequence). This CDR3 has 14 residues. In DNA, the CDR3 is TGTGCCTGGAGTGTTGCGGGGATCTCCTACGAGCAGTACTTC. Translating gives CAWSVAGISYEQYF.

There are many counts of this clonotype. The CDR3 sequence: CASSLPQIGEDTQYF. DNA for the CDR3: TGTGCCAGCAGCTTGCCCCAAATTGGGGAAGATACGCAGTATTTT. The chain combines TRBV5-4 with TRBJ2-3; D gene ambiguous. The CDR3 is 15 residues long. V was pared by 1 base and J by 5 bases, with 14 bases between. In germline, CDR1 is SGHNT, CDR2 YYREEE (reference sequence).

This clonotype was recorded many times. The chain employs TRBV14 and TRBJ2-7; D unresolved. Looked up from germline, CDR1 is SGHDN and CDR2 is FVKESK. V was clipped by 3 bases and J by 5 bases, with 5 bases between them. This CDR3 region has 11 residues. The CDR3 coding sequence is TGTGCCAGCAGCCACGTGGACGAGCAGTACTTC. Translated: CASSHVDEQYF. Combining the CDR3 with reference TRBV14 and TRBJ2-7 gives the whole variable domain EAGVTQFPSHSVIEKGQTVTLRCDPISGHDNLYWYRRVMGKEIKFLLHFVKESKQDESGMPNNRFLAERTGGTYSTLKVQPAELEDSGVYFCASSHVDEQYFGPGTRLTVT.

This clonotype was counted at least ten times. The CDR3 loop reads CSVESWGGEAFF. The CDR3 DNA reads as TGCAGCGTTGAATCCTGGGGGGGGGAAGCTTTCTTT. This rearrangement joins TRBV29-1 to TRBJ1-1; D possibly corresponds to TRBD1 (5 bases). The V and J ends lost 2 bases and 8 bases respectively, with 12 bases between them. This CDR3 has 12 residues. CDR1 is SQVTM, CDR2 ANQGSEA, per germline.

The sample holds many counts of this clonotype. The V gene is TRBV14, the J gene TRBJ1-2; TRBD1 matches at 9 bases. There are 16 residues in the CDR3. The germline CDR1 and CDR2 sequences are SGHDN and FVKESK. V lost 1 base and J lost 5; bases outside the gene matches: 8. The CDR3 nucleotides are TGTGCCAGCAGCCAAGTTGGGACAGGGACTCGATATGGCTACACCTTC. It is translated as CASSQVGTGTRYGYTF.

This clonotype appeared many times. This chain joins TRBV2 and TRBJ1-6; unclear D gene. The CDR3 length is 14 residues. The V and J ends lost 6 bases and 12 bases respectively, with 18 bases between them. In germline, CDR1 is SNHLY, CDR2 FYNNEI. The chain's CDR3 is CASRINSELQPLHF. DNA of the CDR3: TGTGCCAGCAGGATTAATTCAGAGTTACAACCCCTCCACTTT.

This clonotype has a count of ten or more. The V gene is TRBV5-5, the J gene TRBJ1-5; D may be TRBD1 (5 bases). The CDR3 has 13 residues. Trimming shortened V by 4 bases and J by 5 bases, and 10 bases separated the two germline ends. The germline gives CDR1 SGHKS, CDR2 YYEKEE (reference sequence). CDR3 DNA sequence: TGTGCCAGCAGCCTGAGGGACGATCAGCCCCAGCATTTT. Its protein is CASSLRDDQPQHF.

The chain is built from TRBV20-1 and TRBJ1-3; TRBD1 is a possible D gene (6 bases). With 3 bases removed from V and 3 bases from J, the gap between germline ends came to 15 bases. The CDR3 covers 15 residues. Germline V gene data show CDR1 as DFQATT and CDR2 as SNEGSKA (reference sequence). DNA for the CDR3: TGCAGTGCTAGCGGTCCAGGGGAAGATGGAAACACCATATATTTT. Its protein product is CSASGPGEDGNTIYF.

This clonotype has ten or more counts. The J gene is TRBJ2-7, the V gene TRBV29-1, with 10 bases that match TRBD2. Germline V CDR1 and CDR2: SQVTM, ANQGSEA. After removal of 3 bases from V and 6 bases from J, the junction contained 8 bases not matched to a gene. The CDR3 runs 14 residues. The CDR3 DNA reads as TGCAGCGTTGATCCCTCACTAGCGGGGAGCGAGCAGTACTTC. Translation: CSVDPSLAGSEQYF.

This clonotype appeared many times. This chain uses TRBV5-1 with TRBJ1-1, with D possibly TRBD1 on 6 matching bases. Trimming took off 4 bases at V and 0 bases at J, with 16 bases between the two ends. This CDR3 contains 16 residues. CDR1 is SGHRS, CDR2 YFSETQ, per germline. In nucleotides, the CDR3 is TGCGCCAGCAGCGCCTATGTGGACAGTGTGAACACTGAAGCTTTCTTT. It translates to CASSAYVDSVNTEAFF.

Ten or more counts support this clonotype. In nucleotides, the CDR3 is TGTGCCAGCAGCCTGAGGACAGGGAGCACAGATACGCAGTATTTT. This sequence encodes CASSLRTGSTDTQYF. The chain recombines TRBV13 with TRBJ2-3; 8 positions match TRBD1. In germline, CDR1 is PRHDT, CDR2 FYEKMQ (reference sequence). The CDR3 runs 15 residues. With V trimmed by 5 bases and J by 0 bases, 4 bases remained unmatched.

This clonotype was seen repeatedly, ten times or more. The rearrangement links TRBV3-1 to TRBJ2-1, with 11 bases identical to TRBD2. The germline V gene has CDR1 LGHDT and CDR2 YNNKEL (reference sequence). V lost 10 bases, J lost 2 bases, and 10 bases stayed unmatched. The CDR3 runs 16 residues. The DNA for the CDR3 is TGTGCCACTGGGACTAGCGGTAGCAGACCCTACAATGAGCAGTTCTTC. Its translation: CATGTSGSRPYNEQFF.

This clonotype has at least ten counts. This chain links TRBV10-3 with TRBJ1-5, with 8 bases that match TRBD1. Germline V lookup: CDR1 ENHRY, CDR2 SYGVKD. J gave up 4 bases and V 2 bases, and 4 bases lay outside the gene matches. The CDR3 is made up of 15 amino acids. The DNA for the CDR3 is TGTGCCATCAGTGAGGGCCGACAGGGGAATCAGCCCCAGCATTTT. It codes for CAISEGRQGNQPQHF.

V gene TRBV7-2 combines with J gene TRBJ1-1; D possibly corresponds to TRBD1 (5 bases). The V end was cut by 2 bases, the J end by 6 bases, with 13 bases between. The CDR3 has 14 residues. Germline loops: CDR1 SGHTA, CDR2 FQGNSA. This chain's CDR3 is CASSLNSGLAEAFF. The CDR3, as DNA: TGTGCCAGCAGCTTAAATTCAGGGCTCGCTGAAGCTTTCTTT.

This clonotype counts as medium-sized (0.01 to 0.1%). The chain joins TRBV5-6 to TRBJ1-4; no clear D gene. CDR1 is SGHDT and CDR2 is YYEEEE in the germline V gene. The germline V and J ends were trimmed by 1 base and 7 bases, with 11 bases remaining between them. The CDR3 extends over 14 amino acids. The CDR3 DNA sequence: TGTGCCAGCAGCTTGACCCCGAGTAGTGAAAAACTGTTTTTT. Translating gives CASSLTPSSEKLFF.

This clonotype was observed many times. The rearrangement links TRBV6-5 to TRBJ1-5, with D tentatively TRBD1 (5 bases). Trimming left V 2 bases short and J 4 bases short, with 27 bases between. The CDR3 runs 20 residues. Per germline, CDR1 MNHEY and CDR2 SVGAGI. As DNA, the CDR3 is TGTGCCAGCAGTTACGCAGGGCCGGGCCCAGGATTATCAGGGAATCAGCCCCAGCATTTT. This codes for CASSYAGPGPGLSGNQPQHF.

This clonotype was seen many times. The CDR3 region has the DNA TGCAGTGCTAGCGGCAACACCGGGGAGCTGTTTTTT. Translated: CSASGNTGELFF. The chain combines TRBV20-1 with TRBJ2-2; unclear D gene. Germline V gives CDR1 DFQATT, CDR2 SNEGSKA (reference sequence). The CDR3 is made up of 12 amino acids. V was pared by 3 bases and J by 2 bases, with 4 bases between.

This clonotype came up many times. CDR3 amino acids: CSARLGSTGSNQPQHF. The CDR3 region has the DNA TGCAGTGCTAGATTAGGTTCGACAGGGAGCAATCAGCCCCAGCATTTT. The V call is TRBV20-1, the J call TRBJ1-5; 7 positions agree with TRBD1. CDR1 is DFQATT, CDR2 SNEGSKA, per germline (reference sequence). The CDR3 is 16 amino acids. With V trimmed by 2 bases and J by 1 base, 8 bases remained unmatched.

Ten or more counts support this clonotype. The rearrangement uses TRBV20-1 and TRBJ2-3; the D is unclear. Trimming shortened V by 3 bases and J by 8 bases, and 12 bases separated the two germline ends. CDR1 DFQATT and CDR2 SNEGSKA come from the germline V gene (reference sequence). The CDR3 length is 12 residues. CDR3 sequence (DNA): TGCAGTGCTAGCCCCGTCGATGGTACGCAGTATTTT. It translates to CSASPVDGTQYF.

Ten or more counts support this clonotype. The chain combines TRBV15 with TRBJ2-3, with 8 bases that match TRBD1. Germline CDR1 and CDR2: LNHNV and YYDKDF (reference sequence). The length of the CDR3 is 15 residues. V lost 5 bases and J lost 2; bases outside the gene matches: 6. CDR3 region: CATSLTGQATDTQYF. In nucleotides, the CDR3 is TGTGCCACCAGCCTAACGGGACAGGCCACAGATACGCAGTATTTT.

Many counts were recorded for this clonotype. This chain connects TRBV12-3 or TRBV12-4 to TRBJ2-1, with 7 bases fitting TRBD1. The J segment lost 12 bases and the V segment lost 7 bases, leaving 12 bases of the junction unmatched. CDR3 length: 13 amino acids. The CDR3 sequence: CASTLRTGLGQFF. The CDR3 nucleotides are TGTGCCAGCACCCTCCGGACAGGTCTAGGGCAGTTCTTC.

This clonotype showed up many times. This chain joins TRBV29-1 and TRBJ2-2; weak D call: TRBD1 (5 bases). Germline-derived CDR1 and CDR2 are SQVTM and ANQGSEA. The CDR3 totals 12 residues. Trimming shortened V by 7 bases and J by 3 bases, and 9 bases separated the two germline ends. This chain's CDR3 is CSGRAYTGELFF. The CDR3 DNA follows: TGCAGCGGCAGGGCTTACACCGGGGAGCTGTTTTTT.

This clonotype was recorded many times. The chain links TRBV6-5 to TRBJ1-4; D unresolved. Trimming left V 0 bases short and J 5 bases short, with 13 bases between. The CDR3 has 16 amino acids. CDR1 is MNHEY, CDR2 SVGAGI, per germline. DNA for the CDR3: TGTGCCAGCAGTTACTCGAATTACAGACCCAATGAAAAACTGTTTTTT. Amino acid sequence: CASSYSNYRPNEKLFF.

There are many counts of this clonotype. V is TRBV6-2 or TRBV6-3 and J is TRBJ2-1, with 14 bases that match TRBD2. Germline CDR1 reads MNHEY; CDR2 reads SVGEGT. The V and J ends lost 6 bases and 6 bases, in that order; junction bases with no gene match: 7. This CDR3 has 16 amino acids. CDR3 in amino acids: CASSRGTSGSGNEQFF. The CDR3 region has the DNA TGTGCCAGCAGCCGAGGGACTAGCGGGAGTGGCAATGAGCAGTTCTTC.

This clonotype was seen repeatedly, ten times or more. V is TRBV6-5 and J is TRBJ2-2; TRBD2 might be the D (6 bases). V lost 6 bases and J lost 7, with 21 bases in between. The length of the CDR3 is 16 residues. CDR1 is MNHEY and CDR2 is SVGAGI in the germline V gene. CDR3 nucleotides: TGTGCCAGCAGGCCCGATGGGGGGAGAAGGAGCGGGGAGCTGTTTTTT. Translation: CASRPDGGRRSGELFF.

There are many counts of this clonotype. This sequence joins TRBV12-3 or TRBV12-4 and TRBJ2-3; 15 bases agree with TRBD2. This CDR3 contains 17 residues. The V and J ends lost 5 bases and 4 bases, in that order; junction bases with no gene match: 7. CDR3: CASSPGTSGGLSDTQYF. The DNA of the CDR3 is TGTGCCAGCAGTCCGGGGACTAGCGGGGGGCTTTCAGATACGCAGTATTTT.

This clonotype was seen at least ten times. The chain recombines TRBV9 with TRBJ2-4; D is possibly TRBD1 or TRBD2 (6 bases each). The germline V gene encodes CDR1 SGDLS and CDR2 YYNGEE. V shed 4 bases and J shed 9 bases, with 20 bases lying between them. The CDR3 consists of 15 residues. Written as DNA, the CDR3 is TGTGCCAGCAGCCCGGGGGCTAGCCCGTCCACCATTCAGTACTTC. This gives the protein CASSPGASPSTIQYF. Together with reference TRBV9 and TRBJ2-4, the CDR3 gives the full variable domain: DSGVTQTPKHLITATGQRVTLRCSPRSGDLSVYWYQQSLDQGLQFLIQYYNGEERAKGNILERFSAQQFPDLHSELNLSSLELGDSALYFCASSPGASPSTIQYFGAGTRLSVL.